This T cell receptor beta chain stems from a study of neurological immune-mediated disorders. Study-wide results and caveats: Phylogenetic grouping assigned the repertoires of 18 of 34 multiple sclerosis patients to a single related-CDR3 cluster, representing a possible signature.

As for the cDNA, it was generated by 5'RACE with 10-nucleotide random UMIs. TCRdb re-called the 5' RACE reads with MiXCR, one entry per CDR3 protein. Of more than 40,000 distinct CDR3 sequences in the sample, under 2% were seen once. This CDR3 is 15 amino acids long. Germline V gene sequence: CDR1 MGHDK, CDR2 SYGVNS. V gave up 8 bases and J gave up 4 bases, with 20 bases separating them. This clonotype was observed at least ten times. Antigen specificity is unknown. The J gene is TRBJ1-2, the V gene TRBV25-1; maybe TRBD1 (6 bases). Sequencing was done on a sample of PBMCs. The sequence was collected from a woman aged 40-49 years with multiple sclerosis. The CDR3: CASPSRGALGYGYTF. CDR3 coding DNA: TGTGCCAGCCCAAGCCGGGGGGCGCTTGGCTATGGCTACACCTTC.